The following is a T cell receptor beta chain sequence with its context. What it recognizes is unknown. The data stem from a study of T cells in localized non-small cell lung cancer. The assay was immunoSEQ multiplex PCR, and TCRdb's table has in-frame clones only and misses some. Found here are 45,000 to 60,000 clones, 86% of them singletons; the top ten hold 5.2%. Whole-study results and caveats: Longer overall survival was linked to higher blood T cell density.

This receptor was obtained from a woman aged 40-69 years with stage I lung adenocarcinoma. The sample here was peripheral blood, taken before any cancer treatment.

The CDR3 reads CSVVMGAGGKYNEQFF. For the CDR3, the DNA is TGCAGCGTGGTTATGGGAGCGGGGGGGAAATACAATGAGCAGTTCTTC. V gene TRBV29-1 combines with J gene TRBJ2-1; 10 bases line up with TRBD2. The CDR3 runs to 16 residues. V gave up 6 bases and J gave up 4 bases; unmatched junction bases: 12. CDR1 is SQVTM, CDR2 ANQGSEA, per germline.